Given below is one T cell receptor beta chain in context. The source of the sample is a study of OX40 agonist ivuxolimab in advanced cancers. Trimming pared 0 bases from V and 7 bases from J, leaving 9 bases between. The CDR3 runs 13 residues. The germline CDR1 and CDR2 sequences are LGHNA and YSLEER. The assay was immunoSEQ multiplex PCR, and TCRdb's table has in-frame clones only and misses some. The sample contains more than 50,000 clones, roughly 79% of which appear only once. Material: CD4+ or CD8+ T cells sorted from blood, obtained in a trial of the OX40 agonist ivuxolimab. This clonotype was sampled from an adult with an advanced solid tumor such as melanoma, head and neck, liver or kidney cancer. V usage is TRBV4-3 and J usage is TRBJ1-2; no firm D call. CDR3: CASSQERQTGYTF. For the CDR3, the DNA is TGCGCCAGCAGCCAAGAGCGGCAAACTGGCTACACCTTC.